These T cell receptor beta chains were read from a single sample in a study of cytomegalovirus exposure and HLA in healthy donors. Clones were sequenced by immunoSEQ multiplex PCR, and TCRdb holds only the in-frame ones, with some missing. The sample includes 150,000 to 200,000 clones, about 76% seen only once; the top ten take approximately 2.4%. Sequences were obtained from PBMCs. These receptors were collected from a woman between 40 and 55 years old in good health and CMV-seropositive. Both conserved end residues are part of each CDR3. Each record gives: V gene, clone size, J gene, D gene, CDR3 protein, CDR3 DNA. D genes are given only for firm matches. Rows give clone size only sometimes, using once, few, many, or a class for an expanded clone.

TRBV29-1	once	TRBJ2-7	.	CSVEEGAGEQYF	TGCAGCGTTGAAGAGGGAGCTGGCGAGCAGTACTTC
TRBV5-4	.	TRBJ2-7	.	CASSFSAGPLGEQYF	TGTGCCAGCAGCTTTTCCGCAGGCCCCCTTGGGGAGCAGTACTTC
TRBV4-1	.	TRBJ2-7	.	CASSQEYGSTYEQYF	TGCGCCAGCAGCCAAGAATACGGGTCAACCTACGAGCAGTACTTC
TRBV14	.	TRBJ1-4	.	CASSQPAGNEKLFF	TGTGCCAGCAGCCAACCGGCCGGGAATGAAAAACTGTTTTTT
TRBV18	.	TRBJ2-1	.	CASSPTTDNEQFF	TGTGCCAGCTCACCGACAACGGACAATGAGCAGTTCTTC
TRBV30	.	TRBJ1-6	.	CAWTGSTGSPLHF	TGTGCCTGGACCGGATCGACCGGGTCACCCCTCCACTTT
TRBV5-6	few	TRBJ2-7	TRBD1	CASSRDRFYEQYF	TGTGCCAGCAGCCGGGACAGATTCTACGAGCAGTACTTC
TRBV28	.	TRBJ2-7	TRBD2	CASNSGGSYEQYF	TGTGCCAGCAATAGCGGGGGCTCCTACGAGCAGTACTTC
TRBV5-4	.	TRBJ1-1	.	CASSLVGKNTEAFF	TGTGCCAGCAGCTTGGTGGGCAAGAACACTGAAGCTTTCTTT
TRBV14	.	TRBJ2-1	.	CASSQDMTASYNEQFF	TGTGCCAGCAGCCAAGATATGACAGCCTCCTACAATGAGCAGTTCTTC
TRBV6-6	.	TRBJ2-3	TRBD1	CASGTVLYF	TGTGCCAGCGGGACAGTCTTGTATTTT
TRBV14	.	TRBJ1-2	.	CASTQTGTRSRYTF	TGTGCCAGCACTCAAACCGGGACAAGGTCTCGCTACACCTTC
TRBV21-1	.	TRBJ1-2	.	CASSPRDLGYTF	TGTGCCAGCAGCCCCCGGGACTTAGGCTACACCTTC
TRBV5-4	.	TRBJ2-3	TRBD2	CASSLGLAGEIFTDTQYF	TGTGCCAGCAGCTTGGGGCTAGCGGGGGAAATCTTCACAGATACGCAGTATTTT
TRBV29-1	.	TRBJ1-4	.	CSVKEEGRGLRKLFF	TGCAGCGTTAAAGAGGAGGGTCGAGGGTTGCGAAAACTGTTTTTT